This TCR beta chain was identified in a study of T cell repertoires in cytomegalovirus infection (dated by TCRdb to about 2019). Study-level background: The HLA type of each donor mattered for the analysis, because public TCR beta signatures pointed to carriage of CMV infection along with the matching HLA type. The paper's findings and limits, for the study overall: The ex vivo response was dominated by HLA-C-restricted CMV-specific TCR beta clonotypes, which also provided the single most frequent clonotype in two of eight donors. Cumulative frequency of public TCR beta family members discriminated carriers of CMV infection plus the relevant HLA type in this cohort and an independent roughly 340-donor cohort.

Sequencing relied on an Illumina HiSeq 1500. TCRdb reworked the public reads: Q25 trimming with fastp, MiXCR clone assembly, productive beta chains retained. Rows matching on CDR3 protein sequence are summarized as one entry with the most common DNA and genes. The sample table records about 740,000 distinct CDR3 sequences; 35% of these occur just once. The ten largest clones capture around 2.8% of the sample. Trimming at the junction amounts to 4 bases on V and 6 bases on J, and the germline ends lie 10 bases apart. From the germline V gene (reference sequence), CDR1 is SGHNT and CDR2 is YYREEE. The CDR3 covers 13 residues, taking in both the cysteine and the phenylalanine. Just the 39-base CDR3 DNA is kept, in frame starting at base 1. As concerns this clonotype: Its antigen is still unknown. No much larger clone is present one base from it, and per-base qualities are unavailable.

Source material: PBMCs. This receptor was identified in a human donor in good health (CMV status not recorded). Some clones in this sample may be carry-over from other donors' samples. The V and J segments used are TRBV5-4 and TRBJ2-2, with the D gene not clear enough to name. The DNA reads as follows: TGTGCCAGCAGCCCCGACACCGCCGGGGAGCTGTTTTTT. Translation gives CASSPDTAGELFF.